This TCR beta chain was sequenced in a study of T-cell memory formation after mild COVID-19. CDR3 length equals 14 residues. V was cut by 10 bases and J by 5 bases, with 18 bases left in between. Germline V CDR1 and CDR2: MNHEY, SVGAGI. TCRdb reanalysed the 5' RACE reads using MiXCR and keeps one entry per CDR3 protein. The top ten hold 23% of the sample, which has around 200,000 distinct CDR3 sequences, over 20% seen once. This clonotype originated in an adult woman who had mild COVID-19 (a few samples of this study predate the infection). Cell type and time point are not known. Sequenced sample: PBMCs or a T cell subset sorted from them (not recorded which). The chain has TRBV6-5 and TRBJ1-5; D unresolved. CDR3 amino acids: CATSDQRPDQPQHF. The CDR3 region has the DNA TGTGCCACCTCGGACCAACGCCCCGATCAGCCCCAGCATTTT.